This passage covers 3 T cell receptor beta chains from one sample sequenced in a study of beta chain features in type 1 diabetes. The study reverse transcribed the entire isolated RNA, so it sequenced expressed TCRB transcripts. Generated by immunoSEQ multiplex PCR, the TCRdb table keeps only in-frame clones and is missing some. Of about 360,000 clones listed, 10% to 15% are singletons. The sequenced sample consisted of naive CD4+ T cells from blood. The receptors here all came from a man between 18 and 35 years old in good health.

The chain employs TRBV28 and TRBJ2-6, with 7 bases fitting TRBD2. In germline, CDR1 is MDHEN, CDR2 SYDVKM. Trimming took 11 bases from V and 0 from J; bases not matched to a gene: 7. The CDR3 totals 15 residues. The CDR3 DNA reads as TGTGCCGCGGGGGAGAGAAGCTCTGGGGCCAACGTCCTGACTTTC. Encoded protein: CAAGERSSGANVLTF.

V gene TRBV18 combines with J gene TRBJ1-1, with D unresolved. The CDR3 length is 14 residues. V was pared by 3 bases and J by 1 base, with 9 bases between. Looked up from germline, CDR1 is KGHSH and CDR2 is LQKENI. The CDR3 DNA reads as TGTGCCAGCTCACCGGTAAGCCAGAACACTGAAGCTTTCTTT. This codes for CASSPVSQNTEAFF.

Points on this clone: Germline is not matched at one junction end, which may reflect a read error. The rearrangement links TRBV7-9 to TRBJ2-7, with 12 bases lining up with TRBD1. Germline V gives CDR1 SEHNR, CDR2 FQNEAQ (reference sequence). This CDR3 contains 16 residues. The CDR3, as DNA: TGCGCCAGCAGCCAAAGTCCGGGACAGGGGGCACAAGAGCAGTACTTC. Translating gives CASSQSPGQGAQEQYF.